The 27 T cell receptor beta chains presented below share a single source sample, sequenced in a study of CD4+ T cells in melanoma. Profiling relied on immunoSEQ multiplex PCR, and the TCRdb table lists in-frame clones only, not all of them. The table lists more than 10,000 clones, roughly two thirds of them singletons. Specimen: cells from a culture (not recorded whether cultured in vitro). Source of these receptors: a human donor with melanoma.

The V gene is TRBV15, the J gene TRBJ1-2; TRBD1 aligns across 11 bases. The germline gives CDR1 LNHNV, CDR2 YYDKDF (reference sequence). The CDR3 is 14 residues long. The V segment lost 8 bases and the J segment 5 bases; nucleotides outside the gene matches: 7. CDR3 nucleotide sequence: TGTGCCACCTCCACGGACAGGGGGCTTTATGGCTACACCTTC. Its translation is CATSTDRGLYGYTF.

This chain uses TRBV11-2 with TRBJ1-2; D is unresolved. There are 15 residues in the CDR3. Per germline, CDR1 SGHAT and CDR2 FQNNGV. V dropped 4 bases and J dropped 2 bases, with 14 bases sitting between them. The CDR3 reads CASSSAGVPNYGYTF. CDR3 DNA: TGTGCCAGCAGCTCCGCCGGGGTCCCAAACTATGGCTACACCTTC.

The rearrangement uses TRBV19 and TRBJ1-2; 7 bases match TRBD1. The germline gives CDR1 LNHDA, CDR2 SQIVND (reference sequence). Unmatched junction bases numbered 11, after V lost 4 bases and J lost 3 bases. CDR3 length: 16 residues. CDR3 in amino acids: CASSTRQGMRDYGYTF. The CDR3, as DNA: TGTGCCAGTAGTACCCGACAGGGTATGAGGGACTATGGCTACACCTTC.

This chain joins TRBV29-1 and TRBJ2-7; D is perhaps TRBD2 (6 bases). CDR3 length: 15 amino acids. Trimming shortened V by 4 bases and J by 4 bases, and 20 bases separated the two germline ends. CDR1 is SQVTM and CDR2 is ANQGSEA in the germline V gene. CDR3 loop: CSVAGTPDTRYEQYF. CDR3 nucleotide sequence: TGCAGCGTTGCCGGGACTCCGGATACGAGGTACGAGCAGTACTTC.

This CDR3 reads CASSRKGQGDQPQHF. In DNA, the CDR3 is TGTGCCAGCAGTCGGAAAGGACAGGGGGATCAGCCCCAGCATTTT. The V call is TRBV6-5, the J call TRBJ1-5; 10 bases map to TRBD1. The germline V gene has CDR1 MNHEY and CDR2 SVGAGI. The V gene end was trimmed by 5 bases and the J gene end by 5 bases; junction bases not matched to a gene: 6. The CDR3 consists of 15 residues.

In this sample, this clone turned up a few times. The gene calls are TRBV2 and TRBJ1-2; TRBD1 matches 7 bases. Per germline, CDR1 SNHLY and CDR2 FYNNEI. V trimming: 9 bases; J trimming: 6 bases; junction bases outside the gene matches: 13. The CDR3 contains 14 residues. The CDR3 here is CARDPANQGDGYTF. CDR3 nucleotide sequence: TGTGCCAGGGATCCCGCGAATCAGGGGGATGGCTACACCTTC.

CDR3 sequence (DNA): TGTGCCAGCAGCCCGAGGACCCCGCCTAACACTGAAGCTTTCTTT. This gives the protein CASSPRTPPNTEAFF. The chain recombines TRBV7-3 with TRBJ1-1, with unresolved D. V lost 5 bases to trimming and J lost 2 bases, with 15 bases between them. This CDR3 has 15 amino acids. Germline assignment: CDR1 SGHTA and CDR2 FQGTGA.

The V and J genes are TRBV2 and TRBJ2-6; D unresolved. CDR3 length equals 14 residues. The V end was cut by 2 bases, the J end by 0 bases, with 2 bases between. Germline CDR1 and CDR2: SNHLY and FYNNEI. The CDR3: CASSESSGANVLTF. The CDR3 bases are TGTGCCAGCAGTGAAAGCTCTGGGGCCAACGTCCTGACTTTC.

The chain combines TRBV19 with TRBJ1-2; D may be TRBD1 (6 bases). This CDR3 has 16 amino acids. Germline V gene sequence: CDR1 LNHDA, CDR2 SQIVND (reference sequence). Trimming removed 7 bases at V and 4 bases at J, with 22 bases between. CDR3 amino acids: CASTAPKQGVGYGYTF. Written as DNA, the CDR3 is TGTGCCAGTACCGCTCCCAAACAGGGCGTGGGCTATGGCTACACCTTC.

The rearrangement uses TRBV7-3 and TRBJ2-5; D might be TRBD2 (5 bases). The CDR3 has 14 amino acids. Germline V gene lookup returns CDR1 SGHTA and CDR2 FQGTGA. V was pared by 1 base and J by 4 bases, with 10 bases between. CDR3 loop: CASSLNSAGETQYF. The CDR3 region has the DNA TGTGCCAGCAGCTTAAATTCGGCGGGAGAGACCCAGTACTTC. The full variable domain, its missing parts supplied by reference TRBV7-3 and TRBJ2-5, is GAGVSQTPSNKVTEKGKYVELRCDPISGHTALYWYRQSLGQGPEFLIYFQGTGAADDSGLPNDRFFAVRPEGSVSTLKIQRTERGDSAVYLCASSLNSAGETQYFGPGTRLLVL.

The rearrangement joins TRBV29-1 to TRBJ2-3, with D hard to call. The CDR3 is made up of 13 amino acids. The V end was cut by 5 bases, the J end by 0 bases, with 9 bases between. Per the germline V gene, CDR1 is SQVTM and CDR2 is ANQGSEA. CDR3 region: CSVPVGSTDTQYF. The CDR3 DNA reads as TGCAGCGTTCCTGTAGGGAGCACAGATACGCAGTATTTT.

This clone was counted between two and nine times. The rearrangement joins TRBV10-2 to TRBJ1-5; D not resolved. The CDR3 is 14 amino acids. V lost 0 bases and J lost 2, with 5 bases in between. Germline CDR1 and CDR2: WSHSY and SAAADI. The CDR3 protein is CASSESDGNQPQHF. As DNA, the CDR3 is TGCGCCAGCAGTGAGTCTGACGGCAATCAGCCCCAGCATTTT.

This clone was counted once. V and J are TRBV7-9 and TRBJ2-2; the D gene is possibly TRBD1 (6 bases). The CDR3 runs 16 residues. The germline V gene has CDR1 SEHNR and CDR2 FQNEAQ (reference sequence). V was clipped by 4 bases and J by 5 bases, with 17 bases between them. The CDR3 nucleotides read TGTGCCAGCAGCTCCTCAGCGACAGGACAAACCGGGGAGCTGTTTTTT. Amino acids: CASSSSATGQTGELFF.

V gene TRBV6-4 combines with J gene TRBJ2-7; D perhaps matches TRBD1 (6 bases). Germline V gives CDR1 MRHNA, CDR2 SNTAGT. The CDR3 has 14 residues. Trimming took 4 bases from V and 0 from J, leaving 10 bases between them. CDR3 region: CASSVQGNSYEQYF. In DNA form, the CDR3 reads TGTGCCAGCAGTGTGCAGGGGAACTCCTACGAGCAGTACTTC.

This clone came up once. This rearrangement joins TRBV6-6 to TRBJ1-5; D is uncertain. The V end was cut by 4 bases, the J end by 6 bases, with 16 bases between. CDR3 length: 15 residues. Germline CDR1 and CDR2: MNHNY and SVGAGI (reference sequence). As DNA, the CDR3 is TGTGCCAGCAGTTCCGATTCATCCCGCGGTCAGCCCCAGCATTTT. It translates to CASSSDSSRGQPQHF.

This clone was seen only a few times. The chain employs TRBV7-3 and TRBJ1-6, with D maybe TRBD1 (5 bases). V dropped 5 bases and J dropped 9 bases, with 17 bases sitting between them. The CDR3 has 15 amino acids. Germline V gene sequence: CDR1 SGHTA, CDR2 FQGTGA. The CDR3 loop reads CASSLSGGGGSPLHF. CDR3 nucleotides: TGTGCCAGCAGCCTCAGCGGAGGCGGGGGTTCACCCCTCCACTTT.

This chain joins TRBV6-1 and TRBJ1-5, with D tentatively TRBD1 (6 bases). The V end was cut by 5 bases, the J end by 7 bases, with 12 bases between. The germline V gene has CDR1 MNHNS and CDR2 SASEGT. CDR3 length: 13 residues. CDR3 protein: CASSHRDGQPQHF. CDR3 DNA: TGTGCCAGCAGTCACAGGGATGGCCAGCCCCAGCATTTT.

This clone has only a few counts. This chain connects TRBV4-2 to TRBJ1-2; D uncertain. The CDR3 spans 13 residues. Deletions cut 5 bases from V and 0 bases from J, with 7 bases between. CDR1 and CDR2 from the germline V gene are LGHNA and YNFKEQ. The DNA for the CDR3 is TGTGCCAGCAGCTTTTTGGCTAACTATGGCTACACCTTC. Its translation: CASSFLANYGYTF.

Only a few counts were recorded for this clone. The chain combines TRBV2 with TRBJ2-7; either TRBD1 or TRBD2 may supply D (7 bases each). CDR3 size: 16 residues. Germline V gene data show CDR1 as SNHLY and CDR2 as FYNNEI. V lost 5 bases and J lost 2, with 19 bases in between. The CDR3 loop is CASSSAGTAGPYEQYF. DNA for the CDR3: TGTGCCAGCAGTAGCGCCGGGACAGCGGGGCCCTACGAGCAGTACTTC.

CDR3 bases: TGTGCCAGCAGCTCGGGGGCCGGGGAGACCCAGTACTTC. Translated, it gives CASSSGAGETQYF. This chain links TRBV7-3 with TRBJ2-5, with D possibly called TRBD1 or TRBD2 (6 bases each). Germline V gene sequence: CDR1 SGHTA, CDR2 FQGTGA. The CDR3 totals 13 residues. Trimming pared 4 bases from V and 5 bases from J, leaving 11 bases between.

This chain joins TRBV5-6 and TRBJ2-5, with D tentatively TRBD1 or TRBD2 (5 bases each). The germline V and J ends were trimmed by 0 bases and 6 bases, with 15 bases remaining between them. The CDR3 sequence is 15 residues long. CDR1 and CDR2 from the germline V gene are SGHDT and YYEEEE. The CDR3 DNA reads as TGTGCCAGCAGCTTGGCGGGATGGGGCGCGCAGACCCAGTACTTC. Its translation: CASSLAGWGAQTQYF.

The chain couples TRBV18 to TRBJ1-1; 11 bases match TRBD1. The length of the CDR3 is 15 residues. Looked up from germline, CDR1 is KGHSH and CDR2 is LQKENI. V was pared by 2 bases and J by 7 bases, with 6 bases of the junction left unmatched. This CDR3 reads CASSPRTGGVIEAFF. The CDR3 nucleotides are TGTGCCAGCTCACCAAGGACAGGGGGCGTGATTGAAGCTTTCTTT.

The chain has TRBV6-5 and TRBJ2-2, with D maybe TRBD1 (6 bases). The CDR3 has 15 residues. Trimming cost V 7 bases and J 4 bases, with 16 bases left between them. Germline V gene lookup returns CDR1 MNHEY and CDR2 SVGAGI. CDR3 bases: TGTGCCAGCACCCCACAGGGAGCTTTCACCGGGGAGCTGTTTTTT. Translated, it gives CASTPQGAFTGELFF.

This rearrangement joins TRBV7-2 to TRBJ2-3; D may be TRBD1 (8 bases). V dropped 6 bases and J dropped 4 bases, with 20 bases sitting between them. CDR1 and CDR2 from the germline V gene are SGHTA and FQGNSA. This CDR3 is 16 amino acids long. The CDR3 DNA follows: TGTGCCAGCAGTCGGGTTAGGACAGGGAGGGCAGATACGCAGTATTTT. Translated, it gives CASSRVRTGRADTQYF.

This clone has only a few counts. This sequence joins TRBV6-5 and TRBJ1-5, with 9 bases aligning to TRBD1. Germline V CDR1 and CDR2: MNHEY, SVGAGI. CDR3 size: 14 residues. The junction had 4 bases not matched to a gene; V was cut back by 6 bases and J by 4 bases. The CDR3 reads CASRKGQGNQPQHF. The CDR3, as DNA: TGTGCCAGCAGGAAAGGACAGGGGAATCAGCCCCAGCATTTT.

The V and J genes are TRBV7-3 and TRBJ1-2; 10 bases are a match to TRBD1. CDR3 length: 19 amino acids. Germline assignment: CDR1 SGHTA and CDR2 FQGTGA. Unmatched junction bases numbered 10, after V lost 0 bases and J lost 0 bases. The CDR3 coding sequence is TGTGCCAGCAGCTTAACGTTAGGACAGGGGGGCACTTCTAACTATGGCTACACCTTC. Translating gives CASSLTLGQGGTSNYGYTF.

This chain links TRBV7-9 with TRBJ1-3, with 7 positions matching TRBD1. CDR3 length equals 18 residues. The ends lost 5 bases at V and 0 bases at J; junction bases unmatched: 13. Germline assignment: CDR1 SEHNR and CDR2 FQNEAQ (reference sequence). CDR3 protein: CASSPSGGQLLSGNTIYF. In DNA, the CDR3 is TGTGCCAGCAGCCCCTCGGGGGGACAGTTACTCTCTGGAAACACCATATATTTT.